This T cell receptor beta chain was profiled in a study of blood T cell repertoires in COVID-19. In the study overall: From the United States, Italy and Spain came samples of acute and convalescent COVID-19. T cells, B-cell-depleted T cells, or PBMCs supplied cDNA or gDNA.

In the original processing: Using reference gene primer amplification, nucleated cell counts were estimated. The table came from immunoSEQ multiplex PCR; TCRdb's copy has only in-frame clones and leaves some out. The V and J calls and the clone size are those of that table, but D and trimming were determined from the DNA. In the table there are hundreds of thousands of clones, 75% to 90% of which are singletons. The CDR3 runs 13 residues. Per germline, CDR1 LNHNV and CDR2 YYDKDF (reference sequence). The V end lost 6 bases, the J end lost 1 base, and 9 bases lay between the germline ends. Sequencing was carried out using peripheral blood. V and J are TRBV15 and TRBJ2-5; possible D gene TRBD2, 5 bases. This sequence originates from a woman aged 25 to 39 with acute or convalescent COVID-19. CDR3 residues: CATRTGIQETQYF. CDR3 coding DNA: TGTGCCACCAGAACCGGGATCCAAGAGACCCAGTACTTC.